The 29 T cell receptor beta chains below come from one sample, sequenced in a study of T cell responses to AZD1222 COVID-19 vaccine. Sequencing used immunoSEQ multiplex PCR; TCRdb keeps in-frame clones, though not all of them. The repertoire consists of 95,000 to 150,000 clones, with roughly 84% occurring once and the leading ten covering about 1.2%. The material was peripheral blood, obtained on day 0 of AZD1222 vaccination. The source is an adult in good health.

CDR3 sequence: CASSEGGRVNYGYTF. For the CDR3, the DNA is TGTGCCAGCAGTGAGGGGGGCAGGGTGAACTATGGCTACACCTTC. The V call is TRBV2, the J call TRBJ1-2, with D possibly being TRBD1 (6 bases). With 3 bases removed from V and 2 bases from J, the gap between germline ends came to 13 bases. Germline V CDR1 and CDR2: SNHLY, FYNNEI. CDR3 length: 15 amino acids.

This CDR3 is CASSPTGGNDEKLFF. The CDR3 bases are TGTGCCAGCAGCCCGACAGGGGGCAACGATGAAAAACTGTTTTTT. This sequence joins TRBV5-6 and TRBJ1-4; 10 bases are a match to TRBD1. The trim removed 4 bases at V and 6 bases at J, leaving 6 bases unmatched. This CDR3 has 15 residues. Germline V gives CDR1 SGHDT, CDR2 YYEEEE.

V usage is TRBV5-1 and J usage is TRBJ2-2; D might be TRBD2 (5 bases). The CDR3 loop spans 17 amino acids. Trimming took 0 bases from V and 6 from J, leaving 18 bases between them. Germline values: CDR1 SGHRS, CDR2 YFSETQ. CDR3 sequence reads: CASSLEAVGVLAGELFF. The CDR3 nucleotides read TGCGCCAGCAGCTTGGAGGCAGTCGGGGTCTTAGCCGGGGAGCTGTTTTTT.

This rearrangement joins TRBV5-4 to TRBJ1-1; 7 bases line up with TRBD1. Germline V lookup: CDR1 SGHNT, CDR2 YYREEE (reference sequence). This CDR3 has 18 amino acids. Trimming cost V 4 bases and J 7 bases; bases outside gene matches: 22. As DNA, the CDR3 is TGTGCCAGCAGCCGCCCCCGGGGAGGGGGCGGCCCTGGTGGTGAAGCTTTCTTT. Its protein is CASSRPRGGGGPGGEAFF.

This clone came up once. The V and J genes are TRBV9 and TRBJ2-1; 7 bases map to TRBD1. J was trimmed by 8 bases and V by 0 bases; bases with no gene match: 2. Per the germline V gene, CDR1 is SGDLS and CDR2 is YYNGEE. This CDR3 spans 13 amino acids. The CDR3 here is CASSVDQGDEQFF. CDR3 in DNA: TGTGCCAGCAGCGTAGACCAGGGGGATGAGCAGTTCTTC.

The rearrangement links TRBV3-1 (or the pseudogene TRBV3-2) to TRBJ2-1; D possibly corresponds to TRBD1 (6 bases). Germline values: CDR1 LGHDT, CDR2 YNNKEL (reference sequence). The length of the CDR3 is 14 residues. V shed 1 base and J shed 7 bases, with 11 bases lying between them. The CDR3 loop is CASSQAQGTNEQFF. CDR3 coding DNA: TGTGCCAGCAGCCAAGCACAGGGTACAAATGAGCAGTTCTTC.

In nucleotides, the CDR3 is TGTGCCACCAGGGACAGCCGGGGGGACGAGCAGTACTTC. It codes for CATRDSRGDEQYF. This chain joins TRBV19 and TRBJ2-7, with D perhaps matching TRBD1 or TRBD2 (7 bases each). There are 13 residues in the CDR3. Trimming took 10 bases from V and 5 from J, leaving 18 bases between them. The germline V gene has CDR1 LNHDA and CDR2 SQIVND (reference sequence).

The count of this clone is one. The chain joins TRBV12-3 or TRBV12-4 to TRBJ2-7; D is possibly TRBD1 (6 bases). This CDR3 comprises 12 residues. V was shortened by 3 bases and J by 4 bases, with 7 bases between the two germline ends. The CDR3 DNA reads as TGTGCCAGCAGTTTTCAGGGGTACGAGCAGTACTTC. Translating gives CASSFQGYEQYF.

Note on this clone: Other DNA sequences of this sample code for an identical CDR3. The CDR3 is CASRTGGPGELFF. The CDR3 DNA sequence: TGTGCCAGCAGGACCGGCGGGCCCGGGGAGCTGTTTTTT. This chain links TRBV6-5 with TRBJ2-2, with D tentatively TRBD2 (5 bases). CDR3 length: 13 amino acids. The germline V gene has CDR1 MNHEY and CDR2 SVGAGI. Trimming took off 6 bases at V and 6 bases at J, with 11 bases between the two ends.

The CDR3, as DNA: TGCGCCAGCAGCCCCGGGACTAGCGGACAAACCCAGTACTTC. Encoded protein: CASSPGTSGQTQYF. The rearrangement uses TRBV4-3 and TRBJ2-5; TRBD2 aligns across 11 bases. V trimming: 4 bases; J trimming: 8 bases; junction bases outside the gene matches: 6. The CDR3 covers 14 residues. The germline V gene has CDR1 LGHNA and CDR2 YSLEER.

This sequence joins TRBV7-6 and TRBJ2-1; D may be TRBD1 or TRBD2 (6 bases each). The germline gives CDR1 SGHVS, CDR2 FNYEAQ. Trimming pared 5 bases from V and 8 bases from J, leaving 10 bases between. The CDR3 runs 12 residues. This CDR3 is CASSPEGDEQFF. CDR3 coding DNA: TGTGCCAGCAGCCCGGAGGGGGATGAGCAGTTCTTC.

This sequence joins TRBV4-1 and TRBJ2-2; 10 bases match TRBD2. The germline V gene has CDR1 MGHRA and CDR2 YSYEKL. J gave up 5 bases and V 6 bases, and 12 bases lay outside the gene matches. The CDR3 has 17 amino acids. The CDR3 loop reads CASRLIALAGQTGELFF. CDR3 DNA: TGCGCCAGCAGACTAATAGCACTAGCGGGACAGACCGGGGAGCTGTTTTTT.

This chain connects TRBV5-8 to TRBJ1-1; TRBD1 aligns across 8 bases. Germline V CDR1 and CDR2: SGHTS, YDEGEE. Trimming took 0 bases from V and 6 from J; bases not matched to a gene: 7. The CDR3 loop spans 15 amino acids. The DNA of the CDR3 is TGTGCCAGCAGCTTGGCGGACAGGGAATGGGCTGAAGCTTTCTTT. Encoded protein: CASSLADREWAEAFF.

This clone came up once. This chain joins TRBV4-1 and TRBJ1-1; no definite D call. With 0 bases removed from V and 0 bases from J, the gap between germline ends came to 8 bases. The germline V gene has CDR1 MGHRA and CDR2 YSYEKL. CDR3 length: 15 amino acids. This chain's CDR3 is CASSQEGNLNTEAFF. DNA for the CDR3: TGCGCCAGCAGCCAAGAGGGGAACTTGAACACTGAAGCTTTCTTT.

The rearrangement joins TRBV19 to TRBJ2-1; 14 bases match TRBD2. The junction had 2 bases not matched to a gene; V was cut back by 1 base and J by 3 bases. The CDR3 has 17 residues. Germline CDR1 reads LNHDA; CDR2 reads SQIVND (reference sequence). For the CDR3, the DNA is TGTGCCAGTAGTATAGGGACTAGCGGGGGGCTCTACAATGAGCAGTTCTTC. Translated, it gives CASSIGTSGGLYNEQFF.

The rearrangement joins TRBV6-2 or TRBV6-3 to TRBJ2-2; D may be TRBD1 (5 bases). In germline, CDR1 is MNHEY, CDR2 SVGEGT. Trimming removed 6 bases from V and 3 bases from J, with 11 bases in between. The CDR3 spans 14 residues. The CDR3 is CASSRQSDTGELFF. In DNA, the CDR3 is TGTGCCAGCAGCAGACAGAGCGACACCGGGGAGCTGTTTTTT.

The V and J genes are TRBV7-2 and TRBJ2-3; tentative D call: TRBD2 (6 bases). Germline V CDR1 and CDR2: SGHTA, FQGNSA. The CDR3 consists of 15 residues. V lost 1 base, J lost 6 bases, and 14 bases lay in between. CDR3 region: CASSLVSGMGDTQYF. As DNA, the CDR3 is TGTGCCAGCAGCTTAGTTAGCGGCATGGGGGATACGCAGTATTTT.

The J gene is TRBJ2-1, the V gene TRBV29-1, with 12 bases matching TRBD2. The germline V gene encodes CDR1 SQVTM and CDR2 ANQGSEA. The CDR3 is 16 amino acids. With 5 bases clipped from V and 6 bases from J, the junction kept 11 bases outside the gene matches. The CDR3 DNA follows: TGCAGCGTTCTCCCTCTAGCGGGGGGGCCGCTCAATGAGCAGTTCTTC. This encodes CSVLPLAGGPLNEQFF.

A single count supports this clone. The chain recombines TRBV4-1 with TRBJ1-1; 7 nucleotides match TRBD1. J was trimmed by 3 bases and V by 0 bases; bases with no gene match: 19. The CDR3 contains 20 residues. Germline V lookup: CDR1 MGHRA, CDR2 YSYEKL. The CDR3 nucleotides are TGCGCCAGCAGCCAAGATCCCCGGGAAGGGGGCTTACGGGTACACACTGAAGCTTTCTTT. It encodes CASSQDPREGGLRVHTEAFF.

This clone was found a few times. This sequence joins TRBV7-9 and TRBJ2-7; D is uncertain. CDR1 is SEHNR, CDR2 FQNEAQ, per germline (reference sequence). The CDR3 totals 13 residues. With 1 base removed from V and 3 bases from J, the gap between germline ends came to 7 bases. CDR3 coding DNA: TGTGCCAGCAGCTTAGGCCAGAACTACGAGCAGTACTTC. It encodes CASSLGQNYEQYF.

CDR3 residues: CAWSTGELFF. In nucleotides, the CDR3 is TGTGCCTGGAGCACCGGGGAGCTGTTTTTT. The rearrangement links TRBV30 to TRBJ2-2; D gene ambiguous. Trimming pared 3 bases from V and 4 bases from J, leaving 0 bases between. The germline V gene encodes CDR1 GTSNPN and CDR2 SVGIG (reference sequence). The CDR3 sequence is 10 residues long.

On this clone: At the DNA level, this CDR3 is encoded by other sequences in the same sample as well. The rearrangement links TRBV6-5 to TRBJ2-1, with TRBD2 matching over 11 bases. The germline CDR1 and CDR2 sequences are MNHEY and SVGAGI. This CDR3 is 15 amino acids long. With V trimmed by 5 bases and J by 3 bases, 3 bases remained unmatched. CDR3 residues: CASSPTSGGYNEQFF. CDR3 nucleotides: TGTGCCAGCAGTCCTACTAGCGGGGGCTACAATGAGCAGTTCTTC.

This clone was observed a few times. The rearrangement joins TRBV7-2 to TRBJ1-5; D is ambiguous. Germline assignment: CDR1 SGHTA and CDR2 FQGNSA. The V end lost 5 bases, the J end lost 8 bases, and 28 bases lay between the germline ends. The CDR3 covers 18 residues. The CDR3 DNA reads TGTGCCAGCAGCCCAGGCGGCGATGGAACAGTAAGGGTCAAGCCCCAGCATTTT. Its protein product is CASSPGGDGTVRVKPQHF.

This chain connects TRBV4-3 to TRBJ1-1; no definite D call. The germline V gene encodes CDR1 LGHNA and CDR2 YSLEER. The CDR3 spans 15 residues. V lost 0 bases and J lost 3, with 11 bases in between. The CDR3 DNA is TGCGCCAGCAGCCAAGATAGGGAGACCTACACTGAAGCTTTCTTT. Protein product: CASSQDRETYTEAFF.

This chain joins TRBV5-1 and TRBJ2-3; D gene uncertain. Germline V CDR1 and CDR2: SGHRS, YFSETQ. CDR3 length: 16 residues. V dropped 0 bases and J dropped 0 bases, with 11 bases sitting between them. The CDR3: CASSLGALSSTDTQYF. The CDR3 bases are TGCGCCAGCAGCTTGGGAGCACTTTCTAGCACAGATACGCAGTATTTT.

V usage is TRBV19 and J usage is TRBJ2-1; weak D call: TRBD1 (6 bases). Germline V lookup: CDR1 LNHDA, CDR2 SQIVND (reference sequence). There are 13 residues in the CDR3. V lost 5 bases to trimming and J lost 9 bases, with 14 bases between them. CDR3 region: CASSEQGPVEQFF. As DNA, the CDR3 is TGTGCCAGTAGTGAACAGGGTCCGGTTGAGCAGTTCTTC.

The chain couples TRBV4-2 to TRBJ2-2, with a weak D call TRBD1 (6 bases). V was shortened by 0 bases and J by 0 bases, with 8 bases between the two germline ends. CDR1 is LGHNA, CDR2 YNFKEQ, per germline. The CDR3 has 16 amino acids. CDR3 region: CASSQDAGANTGELFF. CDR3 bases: TGTGCCAGCAGCCAAGATGCAGGGGCGAACACCGGGGAGCTGTTTTTT.

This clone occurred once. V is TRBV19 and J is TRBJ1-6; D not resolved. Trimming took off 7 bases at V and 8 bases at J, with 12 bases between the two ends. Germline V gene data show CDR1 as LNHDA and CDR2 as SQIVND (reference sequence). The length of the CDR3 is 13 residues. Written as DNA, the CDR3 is TGTGCCAGTACCATAGGCGGGTATTCACCCCTCCACTTT. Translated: CASTIGGYSPLHF.

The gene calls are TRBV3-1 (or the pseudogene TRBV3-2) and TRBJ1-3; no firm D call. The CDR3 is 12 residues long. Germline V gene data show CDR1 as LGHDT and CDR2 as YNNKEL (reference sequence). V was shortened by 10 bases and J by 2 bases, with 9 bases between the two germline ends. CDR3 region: CATVSTGNTIYF. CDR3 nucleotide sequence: TGTGCCACTGTGTCGACTGGAAACACCATATATTTT.